This T cell receptor beta chain was found in a study of identical twins. Study-wide results and caveats: Conclusions were drawn cross-sectionally by statistical analysis, without following the same donors.

As to this clonotype: What it binds is not known.

Healthy Caucasians supplied all donations. Unique molecular identifiers were present on the cDNA, which also gained a universal primer site by template switching. TCRdb re-analysed the 5' RACE reads in MiXCR, keeping a single row per CDR3 protein. Of 500,000 to 550,000 distinct CDR3 sequences listed, around 24% were seen once; the top ten hold about 0.48%. These data were also filed under a second study, of yellow fever vaccine responses in identical twins.

The specimen was CD4+ T cells sorted from blood. The source of this sequence is a woman aged 18-35 years in good health.

CDR3 sequence reads: CASSHRFTSVSTDTQYF. In nucleotides, the CDR3 is TGTGCCAGCAGCCACCGATTTACTAGCGTTAGCACAGATACGCAGTATTTT. V usage is TRBV14 and J usage is TRBJ2-3; 7 bases line up with TRBD2. This CDR3 contains 17 residues. Germline V gene data show CDR1 as SGHDN and CDR2 as FVKESK. With V trimmed by 3 bases and J by 0 bases, 9 bases remained unmatched.